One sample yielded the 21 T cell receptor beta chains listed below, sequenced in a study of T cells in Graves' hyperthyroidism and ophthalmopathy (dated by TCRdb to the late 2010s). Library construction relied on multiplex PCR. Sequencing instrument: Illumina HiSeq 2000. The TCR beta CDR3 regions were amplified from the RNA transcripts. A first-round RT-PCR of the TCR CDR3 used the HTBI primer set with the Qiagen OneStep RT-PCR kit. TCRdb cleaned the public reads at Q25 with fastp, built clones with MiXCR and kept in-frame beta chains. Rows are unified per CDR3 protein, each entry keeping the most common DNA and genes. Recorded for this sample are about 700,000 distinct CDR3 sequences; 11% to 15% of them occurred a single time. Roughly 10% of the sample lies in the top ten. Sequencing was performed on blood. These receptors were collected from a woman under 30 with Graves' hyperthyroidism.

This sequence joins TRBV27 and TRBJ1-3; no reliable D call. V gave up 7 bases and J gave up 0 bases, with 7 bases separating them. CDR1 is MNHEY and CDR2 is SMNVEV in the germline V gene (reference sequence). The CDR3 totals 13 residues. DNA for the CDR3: TGTGCCAGCATGCGGAGCTCTGGAAACACCATATATTTT. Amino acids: CASMRSSGNTIYF.

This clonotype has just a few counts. CDR3 bases: TGTGCCAGCAGTAGGTGGGCCCAAGAGACCCAGTACTTC. It encodes CASSRWAQETQYF. The chain carries TRBV6-1 and TRBJ2-5; no clear D. The CDR3 runs 13 residues. Trimming shortened V by 5 bases and J by 1 base, and 8 bases separated the two germline ends. Per germline, CDR1 MNHNS and CDR2 SASEGT.

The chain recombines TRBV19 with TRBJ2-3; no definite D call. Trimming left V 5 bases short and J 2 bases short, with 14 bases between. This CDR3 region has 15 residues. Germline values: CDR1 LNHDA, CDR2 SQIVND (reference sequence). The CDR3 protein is CASSSGGAHTDTQYF. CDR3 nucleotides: TGTGCCAGTAGTTCCGGCGGAGCCCACACAGATACGCAGTATTTT.

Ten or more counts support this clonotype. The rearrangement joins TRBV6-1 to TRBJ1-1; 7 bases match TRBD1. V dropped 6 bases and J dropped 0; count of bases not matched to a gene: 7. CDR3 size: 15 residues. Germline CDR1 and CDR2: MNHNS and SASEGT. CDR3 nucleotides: TGTGCCAGCAGCGACCGAGGGGGCATGAACACTGAAGCTTTCTTT. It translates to CASSDRGGMNTEAFF.

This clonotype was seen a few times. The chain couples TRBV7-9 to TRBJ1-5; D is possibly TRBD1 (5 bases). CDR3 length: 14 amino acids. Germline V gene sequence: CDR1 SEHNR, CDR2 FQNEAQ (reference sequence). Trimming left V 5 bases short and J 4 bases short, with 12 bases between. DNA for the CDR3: TGTGCCAGCAGCCGGGGGGATTTTAATCAGCCCCAGCATTTT. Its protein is CASSRGDFNQPQHF.

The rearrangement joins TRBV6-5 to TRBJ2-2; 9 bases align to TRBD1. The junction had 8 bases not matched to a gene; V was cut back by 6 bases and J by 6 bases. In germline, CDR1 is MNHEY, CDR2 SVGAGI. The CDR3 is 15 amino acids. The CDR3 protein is CASRIWDREAGELFF. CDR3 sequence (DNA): TGTGCCAGCAGGATCTGGGACAGGGAGGCCGGGGAGCTGTTTTTT.

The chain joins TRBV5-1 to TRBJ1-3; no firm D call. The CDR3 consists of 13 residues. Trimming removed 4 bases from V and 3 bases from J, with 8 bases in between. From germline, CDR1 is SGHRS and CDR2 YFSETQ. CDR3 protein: CASSHPDGNTIYF. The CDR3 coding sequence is TGCGCCAGCAGCCACCCCGATGGAAACACCATATATTTT.

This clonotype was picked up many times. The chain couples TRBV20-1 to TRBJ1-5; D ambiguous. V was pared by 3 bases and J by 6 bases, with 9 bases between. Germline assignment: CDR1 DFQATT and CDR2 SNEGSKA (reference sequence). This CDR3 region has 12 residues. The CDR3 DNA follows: TGCAGTGCTAGGGCGGACTCTCAGCCCCAGCATTTT. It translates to CSARADSQPQHF.

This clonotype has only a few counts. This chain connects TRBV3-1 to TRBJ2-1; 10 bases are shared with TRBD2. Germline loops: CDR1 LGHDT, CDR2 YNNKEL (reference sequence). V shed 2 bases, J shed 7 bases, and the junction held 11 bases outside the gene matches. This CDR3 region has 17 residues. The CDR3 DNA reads TGTGCCAGCAGCCAACGCGCTTGGCTAGCGGGAGATAATGAGCAGTTCTTC. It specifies CASSQRAWLAGDNEQFF.

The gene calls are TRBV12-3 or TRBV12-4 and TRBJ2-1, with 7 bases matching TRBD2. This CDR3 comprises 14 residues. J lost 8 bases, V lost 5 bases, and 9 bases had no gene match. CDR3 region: CASSKAGLGYEQFF. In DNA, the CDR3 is TGTGCCAGCAGTAAAGCGGGATTGGGATATGAGCAGTTCTTC.

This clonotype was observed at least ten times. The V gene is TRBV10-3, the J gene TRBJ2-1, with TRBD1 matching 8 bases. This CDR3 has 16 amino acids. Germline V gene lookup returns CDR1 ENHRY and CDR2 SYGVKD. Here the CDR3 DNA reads TGTGCTACAGGGGGGAGCCGGGGTTTAGGGAAAAATGAGCAGTTCTTC. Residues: CATGGSRGLGKNEQFF.

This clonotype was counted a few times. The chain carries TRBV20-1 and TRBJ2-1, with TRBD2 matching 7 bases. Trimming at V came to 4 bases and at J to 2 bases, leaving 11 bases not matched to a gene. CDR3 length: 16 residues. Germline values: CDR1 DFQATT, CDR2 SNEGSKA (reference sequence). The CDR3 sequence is CSAKPPTSLTYNEQFF. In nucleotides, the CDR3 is TGCAGTGCTAAGCCCCCGACTAGCCTTACCTACAATGAGCAGTTCTTC.

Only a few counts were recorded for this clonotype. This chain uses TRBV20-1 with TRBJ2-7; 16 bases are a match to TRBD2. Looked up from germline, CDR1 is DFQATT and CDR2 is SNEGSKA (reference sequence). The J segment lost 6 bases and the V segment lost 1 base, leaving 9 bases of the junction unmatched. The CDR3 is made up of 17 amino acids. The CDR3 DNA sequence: TGCAGTGCTAGAGCCCTAGCGGGACTAGCGGGAGGGCTCGAGCAGTACTTC. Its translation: CSARALAGLAGGLEQYF.

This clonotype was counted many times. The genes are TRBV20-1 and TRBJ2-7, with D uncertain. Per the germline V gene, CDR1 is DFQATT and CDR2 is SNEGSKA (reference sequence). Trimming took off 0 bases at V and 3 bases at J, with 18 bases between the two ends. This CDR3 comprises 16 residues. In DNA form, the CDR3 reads TGCAGTGCTAGAGATCCGTCGAGCTCTTCGGGCTACGAGCAGTACTTC. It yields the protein CSARDPSSSSGYEQYF.

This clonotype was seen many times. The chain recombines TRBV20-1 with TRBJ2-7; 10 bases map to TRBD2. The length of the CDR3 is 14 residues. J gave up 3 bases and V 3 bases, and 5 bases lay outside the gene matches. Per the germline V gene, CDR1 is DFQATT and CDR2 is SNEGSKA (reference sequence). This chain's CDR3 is CSASGTSEYYEQYF. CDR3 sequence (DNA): TGCAGTGCTAGCGGGACTAGCGAGTACTACGAGCAGTACTTC.

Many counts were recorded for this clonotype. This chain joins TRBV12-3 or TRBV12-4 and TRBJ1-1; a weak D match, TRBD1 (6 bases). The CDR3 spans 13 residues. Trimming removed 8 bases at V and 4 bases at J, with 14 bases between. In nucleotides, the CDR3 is TGTGCCAGCGGGGGCCAAGGGCGCACTGAAGCTTTCTTT. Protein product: CASGGQGRTEAFF.

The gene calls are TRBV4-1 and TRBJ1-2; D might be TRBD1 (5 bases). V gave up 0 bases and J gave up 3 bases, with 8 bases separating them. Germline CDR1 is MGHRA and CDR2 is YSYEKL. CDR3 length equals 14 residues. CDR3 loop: CASSQEGDYYGYTF. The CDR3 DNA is TGCGCCAGCAGCCAAGAAGGGGACTACTATGGCTACACCTTC.

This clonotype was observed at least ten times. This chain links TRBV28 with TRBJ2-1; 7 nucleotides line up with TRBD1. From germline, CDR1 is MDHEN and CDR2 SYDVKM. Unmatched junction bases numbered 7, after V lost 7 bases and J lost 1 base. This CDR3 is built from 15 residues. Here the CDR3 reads CASISPGQSYNEQFF. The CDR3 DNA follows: TGTGCCAGCATCTCACCGGGACAGTCCTACAATGAGCAGTTCTTC.

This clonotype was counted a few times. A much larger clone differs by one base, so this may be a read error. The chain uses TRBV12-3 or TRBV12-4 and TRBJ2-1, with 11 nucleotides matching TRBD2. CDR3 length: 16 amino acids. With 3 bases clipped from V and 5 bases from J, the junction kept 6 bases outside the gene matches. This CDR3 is CASSFPLAGGDNEQFF. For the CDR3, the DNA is TGTGCCAGCAGTTTCCCCCTAGCGGGAGGAGACAATGAGCAGTTCTTC.

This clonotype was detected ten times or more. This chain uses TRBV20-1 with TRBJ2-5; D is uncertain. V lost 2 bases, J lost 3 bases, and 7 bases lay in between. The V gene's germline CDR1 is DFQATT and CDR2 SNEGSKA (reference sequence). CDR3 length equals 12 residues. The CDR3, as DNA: TGCAGTGCTAGACAGGCCGAAGAGACCCAGTACTTC. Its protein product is CSARQAEETQYF.

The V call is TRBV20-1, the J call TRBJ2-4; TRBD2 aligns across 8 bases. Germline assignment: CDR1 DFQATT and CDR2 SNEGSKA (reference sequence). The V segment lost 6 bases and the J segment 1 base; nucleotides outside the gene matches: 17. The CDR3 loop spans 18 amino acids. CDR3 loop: CSASRGGRALAAKNIQYF. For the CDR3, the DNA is TGCAGTGCGAGTCGGGGGGGGAGGGCCCTCGCGGCCAAAAACATTCAGTACTTC.